Listed here are 8 T cell receptor beta chains from one sample, sequenced in a study of T cell responses to AZD1222 COVID-19 vaccine. Produced via immunoSEQ multiplex PCR; TCRdb's table is partial and in-frame only. The sample carries 180,000 or so clones, around 94% recorded once. The source was peripheral blood, collected on day 0 of AZD1222 vaccination. Receptors were obtained from an adult in good health.

The V gene is TRBV25-1, the J gene TRBJ2-5; perhaps D is TRBD1 or TRBD2 (6 bases each). The V end lost 8 bases, the J end lost 1 base, and 14 bases lay between the germline ends. From germline, CDR1 is MGHDK and CDR2 SYGVNS. This CDR3 is 14 amino acids long. Written as DNA, the CDR3 is TGTGCCAGCCGGGGGCAGGTCACCCAAGAGACCCAGTACTTC. Encoded protein: CASRGQVTQETQYF.

The chain has TRBV10-3 and TRBJ1-3; D may be TRBD1 (6 bases). This CDR3 comprises 14 residues. In germline, CDR1 is ENHRY, CDR2 SYGVKD. Trimming pared 10 bases from V and 0 bases from J, leaving 13 bases between. This CDR3 reads CATGAPSSGNTIYF. The CDR3 DNA is TGTGCCACGGGGGCCCCGAGCTCTGGAAACACCATATATTTT.

The chain employs TRBV28 and TRBJ1-2, with D uncertain. Germline-derived CDR1 and CDR2 are MDHEN and SYDVKM. Trimming stripped 7 bases from V and 4 bases from J, with 19 bases between. CDR3 size: 15 residues. CDR3 nucleotide sequence: TGTGCCAGCACCCGCTCAAGCATAGCTGGCTATGGCTACACCTTC. It yields the protein CASTRSSIAGYGYTF.

The chain combines TRBV16 with TRBJ1-1; D is undetermined. V gave up 4 bases and J gave up 5 bases, with 14 bases separating them. CDR1 and CDR2 from the germline V gene are KGHSY and FQNENV. This CDR3 has 14 amino acids. Here the CDR3 reads CASSPYGGRTEAFF. As DNA, the CDR3 is TGTGCCAGCAGCCCCTACGGCGGGAGGACTGAAGCTTTCTTT.

The V call is TRBV20-1, the J call TRBJ1-5; 7 nucleotides line up with TRBD1. The CDR3 covers 14 residues. Germline CDR1 is DFQATT and CDR2 is SNEGSKA (reference sequence). V dropped 3 bases and J dropped 6; count of bases not matched to a gene: 8. CDR3 DNA: TGCAGTGCTAGTCTAGGGGGCGCGGGTCAGCCCCAGCATTTT. This encodes CSASLGGAGQPQHF.

The chain links TRBV12-2 to TRBJ1-2; the D call of TRBD1 is as the table states it, not checked on the DNA. TRBV12-2 is given as a pseudogene. This CDR3 has 15 amino acids. This chain's CDR3 is CASRGRGRPNYGYTF. The CDR3 DNA sequence: TGTGCAAGTCGAGGCAGGGGGCGCCCCAACTATGGCTACACCTTC.

The chain recombines TRBV29-1 with TRBJ2-2; D gene ambiguous. V lost 5 bases, J lost 0 bases, and 10 bases lay in between. The CDR3 runs 14 residues. Germline CDR1 reads SQVTM; CDR2 reads ANQGSEA. The CDR3 DNA follows: TGCAGCGTTCCACTCCCCCCGAACACCGGGGAGCTGTTTTTT. It yields the protein CSVPLPPNTGELFF.

This chain uses TRBV6-5 with TRBJ1-1; the D gene is possibly TRBD1 (5 bases). V was pared by 7 bases and J by 8 bases, with 23 bases between. This CDR3 contains 15 residues. Germline V gives CDR1 MNHEY, CDR2 SVGAGI. The CDR3 loop is CASIPDPEGLAEAFF. In DNA form, the CDR3 reads TGTGCCAGCATCCCCGACCCCGAGGGGTTGGCGGAAGCTTTCTTT.